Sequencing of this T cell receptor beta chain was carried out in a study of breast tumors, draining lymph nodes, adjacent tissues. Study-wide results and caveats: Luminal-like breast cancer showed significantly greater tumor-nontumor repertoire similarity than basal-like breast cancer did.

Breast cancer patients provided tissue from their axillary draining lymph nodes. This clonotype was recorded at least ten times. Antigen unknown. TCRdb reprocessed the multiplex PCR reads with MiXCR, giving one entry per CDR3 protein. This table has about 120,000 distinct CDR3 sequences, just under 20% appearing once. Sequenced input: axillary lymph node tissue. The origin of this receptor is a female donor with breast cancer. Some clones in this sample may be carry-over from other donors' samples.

The CDR3 loop is CASSPLGHPGAEEKLFF. In nucleotides, the CDR3 is TGTGCCAGCAGCCCATTGGGGCACCCAGGGGCGGAGGAAAAACTGTTTTTT. J is TRBJ1-4 and V is TRBV7-2; D might be TRBD1 (6 bases). The ends were cut back, 5 bases at V and 8 bases at J, with 24 bases in the middle. In germline, CDR1 is SGHTA, CDR2 FQGNSA. This CDR3 region has 17 residues.